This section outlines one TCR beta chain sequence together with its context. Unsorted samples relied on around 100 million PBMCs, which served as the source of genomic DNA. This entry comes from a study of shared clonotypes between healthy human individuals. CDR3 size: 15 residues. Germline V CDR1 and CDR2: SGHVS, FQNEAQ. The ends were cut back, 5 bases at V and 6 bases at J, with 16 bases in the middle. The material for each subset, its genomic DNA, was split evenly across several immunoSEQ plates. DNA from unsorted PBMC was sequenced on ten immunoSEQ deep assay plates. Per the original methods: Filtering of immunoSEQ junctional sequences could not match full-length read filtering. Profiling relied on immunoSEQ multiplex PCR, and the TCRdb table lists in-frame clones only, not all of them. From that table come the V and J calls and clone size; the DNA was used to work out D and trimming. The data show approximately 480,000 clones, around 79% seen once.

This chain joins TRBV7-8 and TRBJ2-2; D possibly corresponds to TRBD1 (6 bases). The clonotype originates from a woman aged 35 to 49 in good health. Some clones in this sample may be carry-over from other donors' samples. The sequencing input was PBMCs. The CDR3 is CASSKSGTTPGELFF. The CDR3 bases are TGTGCCAGCAGCAAGTCCGGGACAACACCCGGGGAGCTGTTTTTT. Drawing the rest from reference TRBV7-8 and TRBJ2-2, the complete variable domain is GAGVSQSPRYKVAKRGQDVALRCDPISGHVSLFWYQQALGQGPEFLTYFQNEAQLDKSGLPSDRFFAERPEGSVSTLKIQRTQQEDSAVYLCASSKSGTTPGELFFGEGSRLTVL.